Below, 23 T cell receptor beta chains from the same sample are listed, as sequenced in a study of T cells in Graves' hyperthyroidism and ophthalmopathy. The investigators amplified TCR beta CDR3 regions from RNA transcripts. The TCR CDR3 was amplified in a first-round RT-PCR using the HTBI primer set. Each CDR3 protein gets one entry after TCRdb re-called the multiplex PCR reads with MiXCR. The sample holds more than 500,000 distinct CDR3 sequences, roughly 14% seen once. Sequences were obtained from blood. These receptors were taken from a woman aged 40 to 50 with Graves' ophthalmopathy.

The table lists this clonotype with many counts. This chain uses TRBV7-8 with TRBJ1-1; no definite D call. Trimming shortened V by 5 bases and J by 0 bases, and 13 bases separated the two germline ends. The germline gives CDR1 SGHVS, CDR2 FQNEAQ. CDR3 length: 15 residues. CDR3 nucleotides: TGTGCCAGCAGCACCCGGACGGGTATGAACACTGAAGCTTTCTTT. It encodes CASSTRTGMNTEAFF.

This clonotype has just a few counts. The J gene is TRBJ1-3, the V gene TRBV12-3 or TRBV12-4; the D gene is possibly TRBD1 (5 bases). V shed 8 bases and J shed 1 base, with 21 bases lying between them. The CDR3 runs to 17 residues. CDR3 coding DNA: TGTGCCAGCCACGACCTGGCAGGGCCCTTTTCTGGAAACACCATATATTTT. This codes for CASHDLAGPFSGNTIYF.

This clonotype was recorded many times. The V and J genes are TRBV18 and TRBJ2-7; tentative D call: TRBD1 (6 bases). The CDR3 covers 13 residues. V was shortened by 4 bases and J by 4 bases, with 11 bases between the two germline ends. Germline-derived CDR1 and CDR2 are KGHSH and LQKENI. DNA for the CDR3: TGTGCCAGCTCACACGGACAGCCGTACGAGCAGTACTTC. It is translated as CASSHGQPYEQYF.

Only a few counts were recorded for this clonotype. The chain is built from TRBV27 and TRBJ1-1, with D possibly being TRBD1 (5 bases). Germline CDR1 MNHEY, CDR2 SMNVEV (reference sequence). The CDR3 length is 13 residues. Between the trimmed V and J ends, which lost 5 bases and 7 bases, there was a span of 14 bases. CDR3 region: CASSIAGHFEAFF. Here the CDR3 DNA reads TGTGCCAGCAGTATCGCAGGGCATTTTGAAGCTTTCTTT.

In its sample, this clonotype was seen a few times. The chain couples TRBV20-1 to TRBJ2-7; D may be TRBD1 (5 bases). V dropped 0 bases and J dropped 3 bases, with 18 bases sitting between them. The CDR3 contains 16 residues. The V gene's germline CDR1 is DFQATT and CDR2 SNEGSKA (reference sequence). The CDR3 DNA reads TGCAGTGCTAGAGATAGTGCCGGACATGGGCTCTACGAGCAGTACTTC. It encodes CSARDSAGHGLYEQYF.

The genes are TRBV11-2 and TRBJ2-1; 12 bases match TRBD2. The germline V gene has CDR1 SGHAT and CDR2 FQNNGV. V lost 4 bases, J lost 4 bases, and 14 bases stayed unmatched. The CDR3 totals 19 residues. In nucleotides, the CDR3 is TGTGCCAGCAGCTCCCCTAAGAGACTAGCGGGAGAGTCTTACAATGAGCAGTTCTTC. Its translation: CASSSPKRLAGESYNEQFF.

This clonotype was picked up many times. The rearrangement uses TRBV29-1 and TRBJ1-1, with no clear D. CDR1 SQVTM and CDR2 ANQGSEA come from the germline V gene. The CDR3 length is 14 residues. Trimming shortened V by 0 bases and J by 0 bases, and 8 bases separated the two germline ends. The CDR3 DNA sequence: TGCAGCGTTGAAGAAACCTACATGAACACTGAAGCTTTCTTT. This encodes CSVEETYMNTEAFF.

Here the CDR3 reads CASSLRTGFMNTEAFF. CDR3 coding DNA: TGTGCCAGCAGCTTGAGGACAGGCTTCATGAACACTGAAGCTTTCTTT. This sequence joins TRBV5-5 and TRBJ1-1; 7 bases align to TRBD1. This CDR3 contains 16 residues. CDR1 SGHKS and CDR2 YYEKEE come from the germline V gene (reference sequence). V shed 1 base and J 0 bases; nucleotides not matched to a gene: 6.

This clonotype has at least ten counts. The chain combines TRBV5-1 with TRBJ2-7; 9 bases fit TRBD2. The CDR3 runs 16 residues. J lost 4 bases, V lost 0 bases, and 8 bases had no gene match. From germline, CDR1 is SGHRS and CDR2 YFSETQ. The CDR3 DNA reads TGCGCCAGCAGCTTGGCAGCTAGCGGGAAAGGTTACGAGCAGTACTTC. Its protein is CASSLAASGKGYEQYF.

This clonotype was detected many times. The rearrangement links TRBV20-1 to TRBJ2-2, with D tentatively TRBD1 or TRBD2 (5 bases each). V was shortened by 5 bases and J by 4 bases, with 17 bases between the two germline ends. CDR3 length: 15 residues. Germline CDR1 reads DFQATT; CDR2 reads SNEGSKA (reference sequence). Written as DNA, the CDR3 is TGCAGTGCTCCTAGGCAGGGAGTGAGCACCGGGGAGCTGTTTTTT. Protein product: CSAPRQGVSTGELFF.

The chain carries TRBV7-9 and TRBJ2-5; D uncertain. The germline V and J ends were trimmed by 5 bases and 0 bases, with 13 bases remaining between them. Germline lookup yields CDR1 SEHNR and CDR2 FQNEAQ (reference sequence). CDR3 size: 15 residues. CDR3 protein: CASSPPGKNQETQYF. CDR3 nucleotides: TGTGCCAGCAGCCCTCCCGGCAAGAACCAAGAGACCCAGTACTTC.

This clonotype came up many times. The rearrangement links TRBV20-1 to TRBJ1-2, with 8 bases that match TRBD1. With V trimmed by 7 bases and J by 6 bases, 13 bases remained unmatched. Germline loops: CDR1 DFQATT, CDR2 SNEGSKA (reference sequence). This CDR3 has 14 amino acids. The CDR3 here is CSGEDRVNQNGYTF. The CDR3 coding sequence is TGCAGTGGAGAGGACAGGGTTAATCAGAATGGCTACACCTTC.

Ten or more counts support this clonotype. The chain uses TRBV12-3 or TRBV12-4 and TRBJ1-5; possibly TRBD1 for D (5 bases). The CDR3 length is 15 residues. V lost 7 bases, J lost 7 bases, and 20 bases lay in between. CDR3 in amino acids: CASTEPPRGRQPQHF. The CDR3 DNA is TGTGCCAGCACCGAGCCGCCTAGGGGCAGACAGCCCCAGCATTTT.

J is TRBJ1-6 and V is TRBV27; no reliable D call. The CDR3 is made up of 14 amino acids. CDR1 and CDR2 from the germline V gene are MNHEY and SMNVEV (reference sequence). V was clipped by 2 bases and J by 8 bases, with 10 bases between them. CDR3 in DNA: TGTGCCAGCAGTTTAATGACGGAGGATTCACCCCTCCACTTT. The encoded protein is CASSLMTEDSPLHF.

The rearrangement uses TRBV6-1 and TRBJ1-1, with a tentative D call TRBD1 (5 bases). This CDR3 is built from 14 residues. Germline-derived CDR1 and CDR2 are MNHNS and SASEGT. Trimming shortened V by 6 bases and J by 4 bases, and 15 bases separated the two germline ends. The CDR3 sequence is CASRAGTAGTEAFF. The CDR3 DNA follows: TGTGCCAGCAGGGCCGGGACCGCGGGCACTGAAGCTTTCTTT.

This clonotype has ten or more counts. V and J are TRBV12-3 or TRBV12-4 and TRBJ2-2, with D perhaps given as TRBD1 or TRBD2 (5 bases each). The ends were cut back, 10 bases at V and 4 bases at J, with 7 bases in the middle. The CDR3 totals 11 residues. CDR3 sequence reads: CAIGTTGELFF. In nucleotides, the CDR3 is TGTGCCATCGGGACCACCGGGGAGCTGTTTTTT.

In its sample, this clonotype was seen many times. The V gene is TRBV10-2, the J gene TRBJ1-2; the D gene is possibly TRBD1 (5 bases). V was clipped by 3 bases and J by 4 bases, with 15 bases between them. Germline CDR1 and CDR2: WSHSY and SAAADI. This CDR3 is 15 amino acids long. CDR3 DNA: TGCGCCAGCAGTGATGCTGGGGCCTCAGTCTATGGCTACACCTTC. The encoded protein is CASSDAGASVYGYTF.

This clonotype was observed many times. The chain employs TRBV12-3 or TRBV12-4 and TRBJ1-2; D is undetermined. This CDR3 is 15 amino acids long. Trimming cost V 4 bases and J 3 bases, with 15 bases left between them. CDR3 region: CASSSRAALHYGYTF. In nucleotides, the CDR3 is TGTGCCAGCAGTTCTAGGGCCGCCCTCCACTATGGCTACACCTTC.

At least ten counts were recorded for this clonotype. The chain links TRBV7-2 to TRBJ1-1; 8 nucleotides line up with TRBD1. The length of the CDR3 is 14 residues. Trimming cost V 8 bases and J 5 bases; bases outside gene matches: 10. CDR1 and CDR2 (germline): SGHTA, FQGNSA. The CDR3 loop reads CASGYQGAKTEAFF. The CDR3 region has the DNA TGTGCCAGCGGATATCAGGGGGCAAAAACTGAAGCTTTCTTT. Full variable domain (missing parts from reference TRBV7-2 and TRBJ1-1): GAGVSQSPSNKVTEKGKDVELRCDPISGHTALYWYRQSLGQGLEFLIYFQGNSAPDKSGLPSDRFSAERTGGSVSTLTIQRTQQEDSAVYLCASGYQGAKTEAFFGQGTRLTVV.

This clonotype was seen more than once but under ten times. The gene calls are TRBV5-6 and TRBJ1-5; TRBD1 might be the D (6 bases). This CDR3 has 15 residues. Trimming shortened V by 0 bases and J by 6 bases, and 13 bases separated the two germline ends. Germline V gene sequence: CDR1 SGHDT, CDR2 YYEEEE. The CDR3 DNA reads TGTGCCAGCAGCTTGGAACAGGGACGCCGTCAGCCCCAGCATTTT. It encodes CASSLEQGRRQPQHF.

This clonotype was detected ten times or more. CDR3 loop: CASMAEGGYTF. The CDR3 DNA is TGTGCCAGCATGGCCGAGGGTGGCTACACCTTC. The chain recombines TRBV12-3 or TRBV12-4 with TRBJ1-2; D ambiguous. The V gene lost 7 bases and the J gene lost 7 bases, with 10 bases spanning the gap. The CDR3 has 11 amino acids.

This clonotype showed up many times. V is TRBV6-5 and J is TRBJ2-7, with 8 bases aligning to TRBD2. The ends lost 6 bases at V and 0 bases at J; junction bases unmatched: 7. The CDR3 runs to 15 residues. Per germline, CDR1 MNHEY and CDR2 SVGAGI. In DNA form, the CDR3 reads TGTGCCAGCAGGGGTATAGCGGGGAGCTCCTACGAGCAGTACTTC. Translation: CASRGIAGSSYEQYF.

In this sample, this clonotype turned up a few times. The CDR3: CASSQEGVTDYEQYF. For the CDR3, the DNA is TGTGCCAGCAGCCAAGAAGGTGTGACAGACTACGAGCAGTACTTC. V usage is TRBV4-2 and J usage is TRBJ2-7, with D possibly being TRBD1 (5 bases). CDR3 length equals 15 residues. Per germline, CDR1 LGHNA and CDR2 YNFKEQ. V lost 0 bases and J 3 bases, leaving 12 bases between the germline ends.